Given below is one T cell receptor (beta chain) in context. The entry originates in a study of blood T cells in healthy people across ages. A second about 7 to 12 cycle PCR used barcoded and J-beta primers. From each sample, at least 2.5 million paired-end reads containing CDR3 were obtained. MiXCR was run by TCRdb on the 5' RACE reads, yielding one entry per CDR3 protein. The data contain about 1,500,000 distinct CDR3 sequences, around 39% of them singletons. Healthy Caucasians from Russia aged about 6 to 90 served as donors. Germline V gene sequence: CDR1 LNHDA, CDR2 SQIVND (reference sequence). CDR3 length: 16 amino acids. V trimming: 8 bases; J trimming: 0 bases; junction bases outside the gene matches: 10.

Sequenced: blood. The receptor comes from a woman in her late teens or twenties in good health. This chain connects TRBV19 to TRBJ2-1; 7 nucleotides agree with TRBD2. The CDR3 bases are TGTGCCAGTCGCCTCACTAGCGCGGTCTCCTACAATGAGCAGTTCTTC. Translation gives CASRLTSAVSYNEQFF.